The entry below gives a single TCR beta chain sequence along with its context. The antigen is undetermined. This entry is derived from a study of T cell responses to AZD1222 COVID-19 vaccine. Study-wide context: Second-dose intervals of approximately 4 or approximately 12 weeks were pooled.

General observations from the study: Repertoires in all cases were sampled only once the peak T cell response had passed. Donors, mostly white British, included more females; clonal diversity was possibly underestimated.

CDR3 size: 14 residues. V dropped 2 bases and J dropped 10; count of bases not matched to a gene: 6. From germline, CDR1 is LNHDA and CDR2 SQIVND (reference sequence). Here immunoSEQ multiplex PCR was the method, and the copy in TCRdb shows in-frame clones only, minus some. The profile shows more than 150,000 clones, about 94% of them singletons. This sequence was found in an adult in good health. This sample comprised peripheral blood, obtained on day 0 of AZD1222 vaccination. The chain is built from TRBV19 and TRBJ2-1; 9 bases map to TRBD2. CDR3 residues: CASSILAGSLEQFF. In nucleotides, the CDR3 is TGTGCCAGTAGTATACTAGCGGGATCCCTCGAGCAGTTCTTC.